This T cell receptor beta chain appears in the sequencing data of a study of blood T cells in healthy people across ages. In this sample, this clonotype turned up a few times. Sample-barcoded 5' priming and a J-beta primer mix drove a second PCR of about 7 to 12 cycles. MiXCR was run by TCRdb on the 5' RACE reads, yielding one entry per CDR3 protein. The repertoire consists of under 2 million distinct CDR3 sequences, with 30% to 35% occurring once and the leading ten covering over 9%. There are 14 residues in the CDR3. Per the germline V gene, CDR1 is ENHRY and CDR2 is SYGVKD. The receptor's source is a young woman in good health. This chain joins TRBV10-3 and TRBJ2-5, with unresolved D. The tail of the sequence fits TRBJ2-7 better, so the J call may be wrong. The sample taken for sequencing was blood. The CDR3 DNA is TGTGCCATCAAAAAAGAACAGTCTCTCCACGAGCAGTACTTC. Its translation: CAIKKEQSLHEQYF.